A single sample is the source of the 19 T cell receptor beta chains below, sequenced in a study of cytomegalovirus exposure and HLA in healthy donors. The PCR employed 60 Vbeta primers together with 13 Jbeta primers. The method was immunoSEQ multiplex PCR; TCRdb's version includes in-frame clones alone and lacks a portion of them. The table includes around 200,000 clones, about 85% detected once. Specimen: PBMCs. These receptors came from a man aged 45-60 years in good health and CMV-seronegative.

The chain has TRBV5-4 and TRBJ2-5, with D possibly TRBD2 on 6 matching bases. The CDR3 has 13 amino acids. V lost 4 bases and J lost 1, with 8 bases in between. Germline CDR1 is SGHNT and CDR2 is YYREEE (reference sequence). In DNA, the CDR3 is TGTGCCAGCAGCGGGGAGGTCCAAGAGACCCAGTACTTC. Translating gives CASSGEVQETQYF. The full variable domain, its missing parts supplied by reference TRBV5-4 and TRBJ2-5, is ETGVTQSPTHLIKTRGQQVTLRCSSQSGHNTVSWYQQALGQGPQFIFQYYREEENGRGNFPPRFSGLQFPNYSSELNVNALELDDSALYLCASSGEVQETQYFGPGTRLLVL.

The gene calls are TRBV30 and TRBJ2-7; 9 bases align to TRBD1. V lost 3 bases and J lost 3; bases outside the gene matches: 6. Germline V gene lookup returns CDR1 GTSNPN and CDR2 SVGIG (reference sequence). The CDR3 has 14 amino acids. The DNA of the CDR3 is TGTGCCTGGAGACCCGGGACAGGGAACTACGAGCAGTACTTC. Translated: CAWRPGTGNYEQYF.

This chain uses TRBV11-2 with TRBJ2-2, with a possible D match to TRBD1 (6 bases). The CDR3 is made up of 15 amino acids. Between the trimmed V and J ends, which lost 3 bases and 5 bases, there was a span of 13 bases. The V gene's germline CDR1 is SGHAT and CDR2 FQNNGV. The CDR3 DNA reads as TGTGCCAGCAGCTTTCAGGGGTTTGGGACCGGGGAGCTGTTTTTT. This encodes CASSFQGFGTGELFF.

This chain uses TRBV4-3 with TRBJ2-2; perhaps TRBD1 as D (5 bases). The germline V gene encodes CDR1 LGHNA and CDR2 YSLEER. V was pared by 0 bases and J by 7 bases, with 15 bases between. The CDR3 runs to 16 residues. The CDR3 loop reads CASSQELNQGGGELFF. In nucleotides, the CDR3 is TGCGCCAGCAGCCAAGAACTGAATCAGGGCGGCGGGGAGCTGTTTTTT.

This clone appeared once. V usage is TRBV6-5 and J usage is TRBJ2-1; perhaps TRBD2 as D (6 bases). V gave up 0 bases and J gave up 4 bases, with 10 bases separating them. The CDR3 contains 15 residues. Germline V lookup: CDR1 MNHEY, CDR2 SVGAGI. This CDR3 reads CASSYSGTGYNEQFF. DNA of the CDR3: TGTGCCAGCAGTTACTCGGGGACTGGGTACAATGAGCAGTTCTTC.

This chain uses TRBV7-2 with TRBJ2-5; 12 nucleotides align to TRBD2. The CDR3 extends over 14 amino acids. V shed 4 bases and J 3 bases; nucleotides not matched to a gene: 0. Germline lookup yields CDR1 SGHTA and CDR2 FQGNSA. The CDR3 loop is CASSWTSGKETQYF. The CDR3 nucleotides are TGTGCCAGCAGCTGGACTAGCGGGAAAGAGACCCAGTACTTC.

CDR3 in DNA: TGTGCCAGCAGTTACTCGGCAGGGAATGAGCAGTTCTTC. Its translation: CASSYSAGNEQFF. The chain uses TRBV6-5 and TRBJ2-1; a possible D gene is TRBD1 (5 bases). The V end lost 0 bases, the J end lost 7 bases, and 7 bases lay between the germline ends. This CDR3 spans 13 amino acids. Germline V gene data show CDR1 as MNHEY and CDR2 as SVGAGI.

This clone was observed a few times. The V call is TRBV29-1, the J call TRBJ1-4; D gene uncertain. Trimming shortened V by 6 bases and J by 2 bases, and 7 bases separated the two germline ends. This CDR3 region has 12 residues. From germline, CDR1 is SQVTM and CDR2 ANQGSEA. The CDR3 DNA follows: TGCAGCGTCCTTGCGACTAATGAAAAACTGTTTTTT. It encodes CSVLATNEKLFF. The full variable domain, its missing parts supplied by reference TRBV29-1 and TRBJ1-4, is SAVISQKPSRDICQRGTSLTIQCQVDSQVTMMFWYRQQPGQSLTLIATANQGSEATYESGFVIDKFPISRPNLTFSTLTVSNMSPEDSSIYLCSVLATNEKLFFGSGTQLSVL.

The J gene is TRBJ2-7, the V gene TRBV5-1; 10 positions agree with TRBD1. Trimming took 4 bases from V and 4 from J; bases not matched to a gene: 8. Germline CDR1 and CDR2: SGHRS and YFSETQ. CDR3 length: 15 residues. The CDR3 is CASSARDRGVYEQYF. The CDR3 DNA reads TGCGCCAGCAGCGCCCGGGACAGGGGTGTGTACGAGCAGTACTTC.

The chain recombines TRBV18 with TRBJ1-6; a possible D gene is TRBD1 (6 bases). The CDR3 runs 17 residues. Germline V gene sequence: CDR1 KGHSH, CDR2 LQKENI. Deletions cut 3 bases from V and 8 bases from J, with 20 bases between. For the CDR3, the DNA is TGTGCCAGCTCACCCCTCGAGGCAGGGGTCGGGGATTCACCCCTCCACTTT. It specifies CASSPLEAGVGDSPLHF.

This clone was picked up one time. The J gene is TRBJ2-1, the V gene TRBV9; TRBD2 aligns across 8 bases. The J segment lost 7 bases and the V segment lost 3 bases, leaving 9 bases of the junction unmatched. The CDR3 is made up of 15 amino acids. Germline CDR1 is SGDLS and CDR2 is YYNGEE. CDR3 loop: CASSEERGLGNEQFF. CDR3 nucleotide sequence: TGTGCCAGCAGCGAGGAGCGGGGGTTGGGTAATGAGCAGTTCTTC.

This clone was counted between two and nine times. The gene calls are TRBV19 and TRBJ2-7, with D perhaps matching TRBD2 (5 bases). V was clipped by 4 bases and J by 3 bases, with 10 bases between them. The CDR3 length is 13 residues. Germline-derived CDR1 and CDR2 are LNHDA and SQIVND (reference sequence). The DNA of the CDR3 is TGTGCCAGTAGTAAAGCGGACGGCTACGAGCAGTACTTC. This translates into CASSKADGYEQYF.

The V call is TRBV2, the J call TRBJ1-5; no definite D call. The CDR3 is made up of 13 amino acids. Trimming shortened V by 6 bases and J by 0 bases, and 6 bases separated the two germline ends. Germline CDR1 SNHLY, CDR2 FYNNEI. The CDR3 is CASSSDSNQPQHF. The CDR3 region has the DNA TGTGCCAGCAGCTCAGATAGCAATCAGCCCCAGCATTTT. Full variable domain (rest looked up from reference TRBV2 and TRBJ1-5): EPEVTQTPSHQVTQMGQEVILRCVPISNHLYFYWYRQILGQKVEFLVSFYNNEISEKSEIFDDQFSVERPDGSNFTLKIRSTKLEDSAMYFCASSSDSNQPQHFGDGTRLSIL.

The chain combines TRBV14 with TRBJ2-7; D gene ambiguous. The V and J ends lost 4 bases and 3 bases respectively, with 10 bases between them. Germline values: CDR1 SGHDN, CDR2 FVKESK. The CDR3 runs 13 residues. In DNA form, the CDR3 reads TGTGCCAGCAGCCCCTTCCCCGGCTACGAGCAGTACTTC. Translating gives CASSPFPGYEQYF.

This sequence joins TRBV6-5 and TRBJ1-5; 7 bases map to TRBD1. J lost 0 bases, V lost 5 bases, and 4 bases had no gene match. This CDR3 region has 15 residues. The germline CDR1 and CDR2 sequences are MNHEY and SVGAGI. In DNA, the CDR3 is TGTGCCAGCAGTCGGGACAGTTATAGCAATCAGCCCCAGCATTTT. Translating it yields CASSRDSYSNQPQHF.

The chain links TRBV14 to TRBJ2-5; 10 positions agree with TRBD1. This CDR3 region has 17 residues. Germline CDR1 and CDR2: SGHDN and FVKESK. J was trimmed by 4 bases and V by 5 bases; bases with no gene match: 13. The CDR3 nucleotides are TGTGCCAGCAGCAAAGCCTCCGGGACAGGGGCAGGAGAGACCCAGTACTTC. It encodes CASSKASGTGAGETQYF.

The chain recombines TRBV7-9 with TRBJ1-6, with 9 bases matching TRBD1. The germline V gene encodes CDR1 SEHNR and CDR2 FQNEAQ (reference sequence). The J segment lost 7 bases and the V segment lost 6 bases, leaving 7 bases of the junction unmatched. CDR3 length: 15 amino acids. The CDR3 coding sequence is TGTGCCAGCAGGGGGGACAGGGCACTGAATTCACCCCTCCACTTT. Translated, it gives CASRGDRALNSPLHF.

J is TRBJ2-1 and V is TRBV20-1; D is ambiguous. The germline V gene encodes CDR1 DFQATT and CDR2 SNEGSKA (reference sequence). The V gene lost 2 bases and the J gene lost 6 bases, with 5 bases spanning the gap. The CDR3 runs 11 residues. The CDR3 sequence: CSARFSNEQFF. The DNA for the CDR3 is TGCAGTGCTAGATTCAGCAATGAGCAGTTCTTC.

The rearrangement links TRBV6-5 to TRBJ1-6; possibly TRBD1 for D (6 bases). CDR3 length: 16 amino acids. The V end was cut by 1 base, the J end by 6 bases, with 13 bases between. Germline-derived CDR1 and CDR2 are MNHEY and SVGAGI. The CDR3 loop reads CASSYFGQKPNSPLHF. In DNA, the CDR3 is TGTGCCAGCAGTTACTTTGGACAGAAGCCTAATTCACCCCTCCACTTT.